Listed here is a single T cell receptor (beta chain). The CDR3 covers 13 residues. The V end was cut by 0 bases, the J end by 10 bases, with 7 bases between. CDR1 and CDR2 from the germline V gene are LGHDT and YNNKEL (reference sequence). This sample is part of a study of blood T cell repertoires in COVID-19. In the authors' workflow: For nucleated cells, counts were estimated from reference gene primer amplification. Profiled with immunoSEQ multiplex PCR; TCRdb holds only in-frame clones, not every one. V and J calls and clone size come straight from that table; D and trimming were deduced from the DNA. The sample comprises about 98,000 clones, around 81% of which are singletons, and 4.1% rests with the top ten.

The receptor was derived from a man aged 55 to 70 with acute or convalescent COVID-19. The sequenced material came from peripheral blood. This rearrangement joins TRBV3-1 (or the pseudogene TRBV3-2) to TRBJ1-6; the D is unclear. The CDR3 DNA sequence: TGTGCCAGCAGCCAAGATAGTGCCTCACCCCTCCACTTT. It encodes CASSQDSASPLHF.